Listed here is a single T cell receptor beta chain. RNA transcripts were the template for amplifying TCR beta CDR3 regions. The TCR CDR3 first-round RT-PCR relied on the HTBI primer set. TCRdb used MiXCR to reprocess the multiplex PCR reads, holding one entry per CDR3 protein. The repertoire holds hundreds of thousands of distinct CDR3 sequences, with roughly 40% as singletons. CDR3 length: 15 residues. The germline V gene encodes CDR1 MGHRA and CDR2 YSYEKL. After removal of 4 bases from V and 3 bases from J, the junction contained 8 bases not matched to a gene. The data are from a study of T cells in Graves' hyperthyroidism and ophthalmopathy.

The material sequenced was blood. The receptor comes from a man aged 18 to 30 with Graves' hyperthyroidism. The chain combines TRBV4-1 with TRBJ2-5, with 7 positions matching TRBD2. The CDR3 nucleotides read TGCGCCAGCAGCCGGGAGGGGTCGACCGAAGAGACCCAGTACTTC. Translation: CASSREGSTEETQYF.